This is a list of T cell receptor beta chains from one sample in a study of cytomegalovirus exposure and HLA in healthy donors. Sequenced by immunoSEQ multiplex PCR; TCRdb stores in-frame clones only, minus some. This sample has approximately 180,000 clones, with approximately 90% found just once. Sequences were obtained from PBMCs. The receptors were sampled from a woman in her twenties or thirties in good health and CMV-seronegative. CDR3s include the opening cysteine and the closing phenylalanine or tryptophan. D genes are given only for firm matches. Size tells how often a clone was seen (once, few, many) or the class of an expanded clone, and some rows leave it out.

TRBJ2-7 | . | 12 | TRBV6-7 | . | TGTGCCAGCGCGGAACACTTCTACGAGCAGTACTTC | CASAEHFYEQYF
TRBJ1-2 | few | 15 | TRBV6-1 | . | TGTGCCAGCAGTGTAGCCGGGACAACTAACTATGGCTACACCTTC | CASSVAGTTNYGYTF
TRBJ2-7 | once | 17 | TRBV18 | TRBD1 | TGTGCCAGCTCACCGACAGGGTCCCTCTCCTACTCATACGAGCAGTACTTC | CASSPTGSLSYSYEQYF
TRBJ1-6 | . | 17 | TRBV27 | . | TGTGCCAGCAGTTCTATCCTCCCGGCAGGTCAGAATTCACCCCTCCACTTT | CASSSILPAGQNSPLHF
TRBJ2-7 | . | 14 | TRBV5-4 | TRBD2 | TGTGCCAGCAGCGGATCTAGCGGCCTCTACGAGCAGTACTTC | CASSGSSGLYEQYF
TRBJ1-1 | . | 12 | TRBV19 | TRBD1 | TGTGCCAGTCTGGACAGGAACTTAGAAGCTTTCTTT | CASLDRNLEAFF
TRBJ1-2 | . | 14 | TRBV9 | . | TGTGCCAGCAGCGCCTCCGGGACTAACTATGGCTACACCTTC | CASSASGTNYGYTF
TRBJ2-3 | . | 16 | TRBV5-1 | TRBD2 | TGCGCCAGCAGCGAGGGAGCTAGCGGAAGCACAGATACGCAGTATTTT | CASSEGASGSTDTQYF
TRBJ1-2 | . | 16 | TRBV6-5 | TRBD1 | TGTGCCAGCAGTTACATGGCAGGGGGTGGGGTCTATGGCTACACCTTC | CASSYMAGGGVYGYTF
TRBJ2-7 | few | 12 | TRBV25-1 | TRBD1 | TGTGCCTCCGGGACAGGGGATTTCGAGCAGTACTTC | CASGTGDFEQYF
TRBJ2-1 | . | 14 | TRBV29-1 | TRBD2 | TGCAGCGTTCGACCGGGACTAGTTAGTCATGAGCAGTTCTTC | CSVRPGLVSHEQFF
TRBJ1-1 | . | 12 | TRBV16 | . | TGTGCCAGCAGCCACGTCCGGGGAGAAGCTTTCTTT | CASSHVRGEAFF
TRBJ2-1 | . | 14 | TRBV9 | . | TGTGCCAGCAGCGCCCAGCTAGCGAACAATGAGCAGTTCTTC | CASSAQLANNEQFF
TRBJ2-1 | . | 12 | TRBV19 | . | TGTGCCAGTAGTAAGTTACTGGATGAGCAGTTCTTC | CASSKLLDEQFF
TRBJ2-5 | . | 14 | TRBV5-1 | TRBD1 | TGCGCCAGCGGGAGCAGGGGGCACCAAGAGACCCAGTACTTC | CASGSRGHQETQYF
TRBJ2-7 | . | 16 | TRBV2 | TRBD2 | TGTGCCAGCTTGTCTAGCGGGGACCTCGGGGGTTACGAGCAGTACTTC | CASLSSGDLGGYEQYF
TRBJ1-1 | . | 15 | TRBV6-6 | . | TGTGCCAGCATATACAGGGTGGGAATGAACACTGAAGCTTTCTTT | CASIYRVGMNTEAFF
TRBJ2-1 | . | 13 | TRBV6-5 | . | TGTGCCAGCAGTTACCGACTAGACAATGAGCAGTTCTTC | CASSYRLDNEQFF
TRBJ2-2 | . | 17 | TRBV9 | TRBD1 | TGTGCCAGCAGCTCCCCCCGGGACAGGGGAGACACCGGGGAGCTGTTTTTT | CASSSPRDRGDTGELFF
TRBJ1-2 | . | 15 | TRBV15 | . | TGTGCCACCAGCAGTCGCGGGGCCTATAACTATGGCTACACCTTC | CATSSRGAYNYGYTF
TRBJ1-2 | . | 12 | TRBV7-8 | . | TGTGCCAGCAGCCCAGGGGCCCCGATTCCCACCTTC | CASSPGAPIPTF
TRBJ2-2 | once | 16 | TRBV4-1 | . | TGCGCCAGCAGCCAAGTCCTTTCCCAGACAGCCGGGGAGCTGTTTTTT | CASSQVLSQTAGELFF
TRBJ2-1 | . | 15 | TRBV4-1 | TRBD2 | TGCGCCAGCAGCCAAGATAGCGGGGGTTACAATGAGCAGTTCTTC | CASSQDSGGYNEQFF
TRBJ1-2 | . | 14 | TRBV27 | TRBD1 | TGTGCCAGCAGTTTAGGACAGGGGGACTATGGCTACACCTTC | CASSLGQGDYGYTF
TRBJ1-1 | . | 15 | TRBV7-9 | . | TGTGCCAGCAGCTTATCCCCAGGGCTGAACACTGAAGCTTTCTTT | CASSLSPGLNTEAFF
TRBJ2-7 | . | 11 | TRBV5-1 | . | TGCGCCAGCAGCGCAGGGTTGGAGCAGTACTTC | CASSAGLEQYF
TRBJ1-1 | . | 13 | TRBV5-1 | . | TGCGCCAGCAGCTTACAGGGTAATACTGAAGCTTTCTTT | CASSLQGNTEAFF
TRBJ1-2 | . | 14 | TRBV14 | . | TGTGCCAGCAGCCAAGTCACGGGAAACTATGGCTACACCTTC | CASSQVTGNYGYTF
TRBJ1-5 | . | 14 | TRBV5-4 | . | TGTGCCACCCGCAGGTGGGGGGGCAATCAGCCCCAGCATTTT | CATRRWGGNQPQHF
TRBJ1-2 | . | 14 | TRBV19 | TRBD1 | TGTGCCAGTGGAACCGGGACAGGAGCCTATGGCTACACCTTC | CASGTGTGAYGYTF
TRBJ1-2 | few | 14 | TRBV7-8 | . | TGTGCCAGCAGCTTAGCTGGCTCTAACTATGGCTACACCTTC | CASSLAGSNYGYTF
TRBJ2-2 | . | 16 | TRBV5-6 | TRBD2 | TGTGCCAGCAGCACACAATCTAGCGGGGGTTCCGGGGAGCTGTTTTTT | CASSTQSSGGSGELFF
TRBJ2-1 | . | 15 | TRBV4-1 | TRBD1 | TGCGCCAGCAGCCAAGATCAGGGGGCCTACAATGAGCAGTTCTTC | CASSQDQGAYNEQFF
TRBJ2-1 | . | 15 | TRBV6-5 | . | TGTGCCAGCAGTTACGGTTACGTGGGGGCCAATGAGCAGTTCTTC | CASSYGYVGANEQFF
TRBJ1-1 | few | 14 | TRBV27 | . | TGTGCCAGCAGTTTGGGGGGTCGGGGGACTGAAGCTTTCTTT | CASSLGGRGTEAFF
TRBJ2-3 | . | 14 | TRBV27 | TRBD1 | TGTGCCAGCAGAGGGGACAGCCTCACAGATACGCAGTATTTT | CASRGDSLTDTQYF
TRBJ2-1 | . | 11 | TRBV6-5 | . | TGTGCCAGCAGGGAGACCAATGAGCAGTTCTTC | CASRETNEQFF
TRBJ2-6 | once | 16 | TRBV5-6 | . | TGTGCCAGCAGCCGCTACAGGGCTTCTGGGGCCAACGTCCTGACTTTC | CASSRYRASGANVLTF
TRBJ1-1 | . | 14 | TRBV5-1 | . | TGCGCCAGCACTTTGGGGAGTGGGGGGACTGAAGCTTTCTTT | CASTLGSGGTEAFF
TRBJ2-7 | few | 13 | TRBV11-2 | . | TGTGCCAGCAGCTTTCCCAACACCTACGAGCAGTACTTC | CASSFPNTYEQYF
TRBJ1-2 | once | 15 | TRBV27 | . | TGTGCCAGCAGTTTATCGGCGGGAGACCCCTATGGCTACACCTTC | CASSLSAGDPYGYTF
TRBJ1-5 | . | 14 | TRBV10-3 | . | TGTGCCATCAGTGATACGGGGGGGGATCAGCCCCAGCATTTT | CAISDTGGDQPQHF
TRBJ1-2 | . | 16 | TRBV4-1 | . | TGCGCCAGCAGCCAAGATCCAGGGGATGAGGGCTATGGCTACACCTTC | CASSQDPGDEGYGYTF
TRBJ2-1 | . | 14 | TRBV5-1 | TRBD2 | TGCGCCAGCAGGGGACTAGCGGGGGGGAATGAGCAGTTCTTC | CASRGLAGGNEQFF
TRBJ2-3 | . | 14 | TRBV6-5 | . | TGTGCCAGCAGTTATGATGGGACAACAGATACGCAGTATTTT | CASSYDGTTDTQYF
TRBJ2-1 | . | 19 | TRBV27 | . | TGTGCCAGCAGCCTAACCCCCCCCCTACCGGGGTTCTCCTACAATGAGCAGTTCTTC | CASSLTPPLPGFSYNEQFF
TRBJ1-2 | few | 16 | TRBV28 | . | TGTGCCAGCAGCCGGGGAGGGGCCGCGATAAACTATGGCTACACCTTC | CASSRGGAAINYGYTF
TRBJ2-5 | . | 15 | TRBV27 | TRBD1 | TGTGCCAGCTGTCCCGGGACAGGGAGGAGGGAGACCCAGTACTTC | CASCPGTGRRETQYF